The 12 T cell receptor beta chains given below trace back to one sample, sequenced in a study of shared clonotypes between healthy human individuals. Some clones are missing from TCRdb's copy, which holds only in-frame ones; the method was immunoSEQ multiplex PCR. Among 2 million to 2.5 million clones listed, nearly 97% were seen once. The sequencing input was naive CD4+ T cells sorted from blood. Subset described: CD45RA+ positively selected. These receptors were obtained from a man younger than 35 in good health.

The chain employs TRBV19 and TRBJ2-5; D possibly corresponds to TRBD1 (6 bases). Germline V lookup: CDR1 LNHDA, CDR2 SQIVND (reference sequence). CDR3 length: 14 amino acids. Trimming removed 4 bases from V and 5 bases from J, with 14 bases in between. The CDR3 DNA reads TGTGCCAGTAGTAGGCAGGGGCCAGGGGAGACCCAGTACTTC. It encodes CASSRQGPGETQYF.

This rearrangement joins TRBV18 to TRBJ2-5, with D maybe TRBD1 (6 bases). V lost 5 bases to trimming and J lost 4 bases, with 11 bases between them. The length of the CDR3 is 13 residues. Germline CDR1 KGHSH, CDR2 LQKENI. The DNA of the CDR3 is TGTGCCAGCTCAATGGGGGCCCCAGAGACCCAGTACTTC. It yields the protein CASSMGAPETQYF.

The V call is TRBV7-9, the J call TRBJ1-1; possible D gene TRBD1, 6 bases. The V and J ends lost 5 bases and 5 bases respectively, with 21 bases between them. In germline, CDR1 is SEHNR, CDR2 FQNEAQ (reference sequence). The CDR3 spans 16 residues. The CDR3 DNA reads TGTGCCAGCAGCCCGCCCGTTGGGGGGGGCGCGACTGAAGCTTTCTTT. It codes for CASSPPVGGGATEAFF.

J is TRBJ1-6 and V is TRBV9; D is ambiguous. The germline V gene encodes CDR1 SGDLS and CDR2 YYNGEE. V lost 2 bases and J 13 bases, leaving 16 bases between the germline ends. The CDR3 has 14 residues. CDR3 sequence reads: CASSVMYGGSPLHF. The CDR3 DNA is TGTGCCAGCAGCGTTATGTACGGCGGGTCCCCCCTCCACTTT. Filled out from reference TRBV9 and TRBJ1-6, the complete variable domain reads DSGVTQTPKHLITATGQRVTLRCSPRSGDLSVYWYQQSLDQGLQFLIQYYNGEERAKGNILERFSAQQFPDLHSELNLSSLELGDSALYFCASSVMYGGSPLHFGNGTRLTVT.

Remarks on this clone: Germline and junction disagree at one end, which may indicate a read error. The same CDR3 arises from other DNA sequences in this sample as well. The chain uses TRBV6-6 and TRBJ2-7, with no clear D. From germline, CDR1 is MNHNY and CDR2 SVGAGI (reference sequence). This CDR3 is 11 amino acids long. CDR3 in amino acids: CASSRDYEQYF. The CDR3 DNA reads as TGTGCTAGCAGTAGAGACTACGAGCAGTACTTC.

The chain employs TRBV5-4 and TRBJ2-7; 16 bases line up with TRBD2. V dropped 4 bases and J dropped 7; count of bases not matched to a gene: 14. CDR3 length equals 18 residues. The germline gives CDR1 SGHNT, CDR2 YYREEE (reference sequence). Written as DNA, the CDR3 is TGTGCCAGCAGCCTACTACCGGGACTAGCGGGAGGGCGCGGGGAGCAGTACTTC. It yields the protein CASSLLPGLAGGRGEQYF.

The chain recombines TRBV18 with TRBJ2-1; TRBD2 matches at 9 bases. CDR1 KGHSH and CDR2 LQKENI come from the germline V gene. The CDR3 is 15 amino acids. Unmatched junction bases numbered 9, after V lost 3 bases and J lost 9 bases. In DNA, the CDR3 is TGTGCCAGCTCACCTAGCGGGAGAGGGCAGGGTGAGCAGTTCTTC. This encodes CASSPSGRGQGEQFF.

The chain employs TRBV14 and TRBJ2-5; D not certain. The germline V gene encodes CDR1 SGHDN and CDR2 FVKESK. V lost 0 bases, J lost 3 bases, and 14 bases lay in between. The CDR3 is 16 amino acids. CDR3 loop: CASSQDLGVIKETQYF. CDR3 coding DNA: TGTGCCAGCAGCCAAGATCTCGGAGTTATCAAAGAGACCCAGTACTTC. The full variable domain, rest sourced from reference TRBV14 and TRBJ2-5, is EAGVTQFPSHSVIEKGQTVTLRCDPISGHDNLYWYRRVMGKEIKFLLHFVKESKQDESGMPNNRFLAERTGGTYSTLKVQPAELEDSGVYFCASSQDLGVIKETQYFGPGTRLLVL.

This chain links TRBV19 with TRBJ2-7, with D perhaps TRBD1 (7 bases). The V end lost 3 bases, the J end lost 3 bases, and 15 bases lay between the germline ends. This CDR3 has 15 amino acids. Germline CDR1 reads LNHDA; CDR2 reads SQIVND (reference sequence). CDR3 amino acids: CASSIAPGDSYEQYF. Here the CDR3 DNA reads TGTGCCAGTAGTATCGCTCCGGGGGACAGCTACGAGCAGTACTTC.

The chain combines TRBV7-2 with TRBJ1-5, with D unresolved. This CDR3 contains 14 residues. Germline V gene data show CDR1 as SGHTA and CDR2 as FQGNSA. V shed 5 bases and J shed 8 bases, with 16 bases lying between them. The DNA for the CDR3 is TGTGCCAGCAGCCTAGGACCGGACGGAAAGCCCCAGCATTTT. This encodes CASSLGPDGKPQHF.

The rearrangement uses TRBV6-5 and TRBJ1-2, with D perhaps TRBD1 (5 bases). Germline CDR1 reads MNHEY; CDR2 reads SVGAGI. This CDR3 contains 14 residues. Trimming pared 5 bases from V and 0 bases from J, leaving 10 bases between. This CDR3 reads CASSRSTANYGYTF. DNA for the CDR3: TGTGCCAGCAGTCGTTCGACAGCTAACTATGGCTACACCTTC.

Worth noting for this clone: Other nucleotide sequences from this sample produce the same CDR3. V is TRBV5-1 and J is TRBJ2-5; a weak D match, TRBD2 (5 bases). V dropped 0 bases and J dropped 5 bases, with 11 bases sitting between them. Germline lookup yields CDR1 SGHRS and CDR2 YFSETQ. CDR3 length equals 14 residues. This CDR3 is CASSLGRGEETQYF. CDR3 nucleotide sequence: TGCGCCAGCAGCTTGGGCCGGGGAGAGGAGACCCAGTACTTC. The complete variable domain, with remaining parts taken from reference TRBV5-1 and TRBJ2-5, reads KAGVTQTPRYLIKTRGQQVTLSCSPISGHRSVSWYQQTPGQGLQFLFEYFSETQRNKGNFPGRFSGRQFSNSRSEMNVSTLELGDSALYLCASSLGRGEETQYFGPGTRLLVL.